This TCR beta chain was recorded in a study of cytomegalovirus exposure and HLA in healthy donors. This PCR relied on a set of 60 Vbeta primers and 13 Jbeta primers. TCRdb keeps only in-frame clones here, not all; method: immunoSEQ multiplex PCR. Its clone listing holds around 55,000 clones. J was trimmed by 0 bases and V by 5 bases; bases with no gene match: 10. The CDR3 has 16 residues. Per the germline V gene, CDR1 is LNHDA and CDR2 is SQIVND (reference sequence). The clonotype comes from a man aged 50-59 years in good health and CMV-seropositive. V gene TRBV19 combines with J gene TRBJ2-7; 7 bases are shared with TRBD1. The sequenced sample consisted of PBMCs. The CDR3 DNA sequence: TGTGCCAGTAGTCAACCCGGACAGGTTGGCTCCTACGAGCAGTACTTC. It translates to CASSQPGQVGSYEQYF.